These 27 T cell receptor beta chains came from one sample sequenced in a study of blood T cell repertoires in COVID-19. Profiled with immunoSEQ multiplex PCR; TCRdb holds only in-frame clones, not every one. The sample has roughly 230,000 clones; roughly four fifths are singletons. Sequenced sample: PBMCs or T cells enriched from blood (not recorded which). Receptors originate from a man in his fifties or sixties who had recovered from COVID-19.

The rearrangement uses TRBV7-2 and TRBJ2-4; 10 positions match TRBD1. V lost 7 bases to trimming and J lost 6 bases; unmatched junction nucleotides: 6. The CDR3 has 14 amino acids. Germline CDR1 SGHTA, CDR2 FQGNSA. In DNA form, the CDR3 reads TGTGCCAGCACCACCGGGACAGGGGTAAACATTCAGTACTTC. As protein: CASTTGTGVNIQYF. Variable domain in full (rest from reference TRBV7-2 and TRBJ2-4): GAGVSQSPSNKVTEKGKDVELRCDPISGHTALYWYRQSLGQGLEFLIYFQGNSAPDKSGLPSDRFSAERTGGSVSTLTIQRTQQEDSAVYLCASTTGTGVNIQYFGAGTRLSVL.

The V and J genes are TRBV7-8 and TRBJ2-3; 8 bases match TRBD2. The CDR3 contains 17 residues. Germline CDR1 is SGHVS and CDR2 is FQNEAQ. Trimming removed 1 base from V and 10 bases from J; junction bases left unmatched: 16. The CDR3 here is CASSLVAGGFGEVAQYF. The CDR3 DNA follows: TGTGCCAGCAGCTTAGTCGCGGGGGGCTTCGGGGAGGTTGCGCAGTATTTT.

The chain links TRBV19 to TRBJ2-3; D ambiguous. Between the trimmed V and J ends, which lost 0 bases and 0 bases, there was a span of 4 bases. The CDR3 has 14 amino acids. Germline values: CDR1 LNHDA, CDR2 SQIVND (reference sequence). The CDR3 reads CASSIESSTDTQYF. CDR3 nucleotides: TGTGCCAGTAGTATAGAATCTAGCACAGATACGCAGTATTTT.

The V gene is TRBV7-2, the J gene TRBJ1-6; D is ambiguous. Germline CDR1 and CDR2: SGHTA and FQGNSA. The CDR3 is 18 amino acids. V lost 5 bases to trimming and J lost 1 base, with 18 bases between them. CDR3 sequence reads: CASSTRTGGLSYNSPLHF. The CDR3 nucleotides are TGTGCCAGCAGCACGCGGACGGGCGGGTTGTCCTATAATTCACCCCTCCACTTT.

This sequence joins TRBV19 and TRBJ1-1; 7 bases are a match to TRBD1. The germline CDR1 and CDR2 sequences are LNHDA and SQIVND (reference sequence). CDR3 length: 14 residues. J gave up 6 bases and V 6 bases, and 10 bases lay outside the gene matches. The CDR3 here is CASRWDSRTAEAFF. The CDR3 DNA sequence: TGTGCCAGTAGGTGGGACAGTCGGACCGCTGAAGCTTTCTTT. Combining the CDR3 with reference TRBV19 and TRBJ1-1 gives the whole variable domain DGGITQSPKYLFRKEGQNVTLSCEQNLNHDAMYWYRQDPGQGLRLIYYSQIVNDFQKGDIAEGYSVSREKKESFPLTVTSAQKNPTAFYLCASRWDSRTAEAFFGQGTRLTVV.

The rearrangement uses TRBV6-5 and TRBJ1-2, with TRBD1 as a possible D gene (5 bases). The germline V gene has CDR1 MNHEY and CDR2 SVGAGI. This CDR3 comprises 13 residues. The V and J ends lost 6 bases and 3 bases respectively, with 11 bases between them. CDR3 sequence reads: CASRWTGDYGYTF. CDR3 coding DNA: TGTGCCAGCAGATGGACGGGGGACTATGGCTACACCTTC.

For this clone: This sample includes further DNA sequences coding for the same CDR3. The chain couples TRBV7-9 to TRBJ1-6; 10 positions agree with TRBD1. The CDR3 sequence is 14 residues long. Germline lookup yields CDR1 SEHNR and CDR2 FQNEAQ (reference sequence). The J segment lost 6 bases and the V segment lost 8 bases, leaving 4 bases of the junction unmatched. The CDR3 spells CASSRTGGNSPLHF. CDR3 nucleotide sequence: TGTGCCAGCTCCCGGACAGGGGGTAATTCACCCCTCCACTTT. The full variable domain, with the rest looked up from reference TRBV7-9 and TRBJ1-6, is DTGVSQNPRHKITKRGQNVTFRCDPISEHNRLYWYRQTLGQGPEFLTYFQNEAQLEKSRLLSDRFSAERPKGSFSTLEIQRTEQGDSAMYLCASSRTGGNSPLHFGNGTRLTVT.

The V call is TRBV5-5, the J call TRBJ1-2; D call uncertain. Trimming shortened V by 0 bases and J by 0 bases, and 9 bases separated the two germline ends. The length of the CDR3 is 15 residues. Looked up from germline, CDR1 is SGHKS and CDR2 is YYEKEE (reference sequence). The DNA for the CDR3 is TGTGCCAGCAGCTTGGGTAATCTAGCTAACTATGGCTACACCTTC. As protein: CASSLGNLANYGYTF.

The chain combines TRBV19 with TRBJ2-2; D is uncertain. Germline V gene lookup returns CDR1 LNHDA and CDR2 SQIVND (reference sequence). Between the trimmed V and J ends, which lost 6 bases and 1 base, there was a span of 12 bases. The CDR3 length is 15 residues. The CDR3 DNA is TGTGCCAGTAGCACCACCCCGGTGAACACCGGGGAGCTGTTTTTT. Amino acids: CASSTTPVNTGELFF. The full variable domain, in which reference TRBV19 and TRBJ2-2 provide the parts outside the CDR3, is DGGITQSPKYLFRKEGQNVTLSCEQNLNHDAMYWYRQDPGQGLRLIYYSQIVNDFQKGDIAEGYSVSREKKESFPLTVTSAQKNPTAFYLCASSTTPVNTGELFFGEGSRLTVL.

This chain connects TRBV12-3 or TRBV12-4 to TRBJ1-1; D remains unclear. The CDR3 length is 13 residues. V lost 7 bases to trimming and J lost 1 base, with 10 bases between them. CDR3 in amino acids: CASISSGNTEAFF. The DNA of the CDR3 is TGTGCCAGCATTAGCAGTGGGAACACTGAAGCTTTCTTT.

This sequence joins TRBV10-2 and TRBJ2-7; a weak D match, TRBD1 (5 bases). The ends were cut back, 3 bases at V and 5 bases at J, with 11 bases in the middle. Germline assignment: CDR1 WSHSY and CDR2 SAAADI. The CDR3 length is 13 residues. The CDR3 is CASSDRAANEQYF. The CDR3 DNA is TGCGCCAGCAGTGACAGGGCAGCCAACGAGCAGTACTTC.

The CDR3 nucleotides read TGTGCCAGTAGTATAGATGTTTTCTTTATAGGGACAGTTAATAGCAATCAGCCCCAGCATTTT. Translating it yields CASSIDVFFIGTVNSNQPQHF. The chain is built from TRBV19 and TRBJ1-5; 7 bases align to TRBD1. V lost 0 bases and J lost 0; bases outside the gene matches: 17. This CDR3 is built from 21 residues. Per the germline V gene, CDR1 is LNHDA and CDR2 is SQIVND (reference sequence). The whole variable domain, remainder taken from reference TRBV19 and TRBJ1-5, is DGGITQSPKYLFRKEGQNVTLSCEQNLNHDAMYWYRQDPGQGLRLIYYSQIVNDFQKGDIAEGYSVSREKKESFPLTVTSAQKNPTAFYLCASSIDVFFIGTVNSNQPQHFGDGTRLSIL.

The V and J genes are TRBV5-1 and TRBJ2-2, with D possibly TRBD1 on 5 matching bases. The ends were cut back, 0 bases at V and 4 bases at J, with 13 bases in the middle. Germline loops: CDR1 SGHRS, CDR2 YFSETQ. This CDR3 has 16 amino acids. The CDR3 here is CASSLAKGSATGELFF. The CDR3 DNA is TGCGCCAGCAGCTTGGCCAAGGGGTCGGCCACCGGGGAGCTGTTTTTT.

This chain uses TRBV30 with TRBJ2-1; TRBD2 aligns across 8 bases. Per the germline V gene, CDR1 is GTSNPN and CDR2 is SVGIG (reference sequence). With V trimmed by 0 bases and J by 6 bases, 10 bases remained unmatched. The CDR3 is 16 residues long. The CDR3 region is CAWSVPGTSRSNEQFF. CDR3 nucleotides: TGTGCCTGGAGTGTGCCCGGGACTAGTCGGAGCAATGAGCAGTTCTTC.

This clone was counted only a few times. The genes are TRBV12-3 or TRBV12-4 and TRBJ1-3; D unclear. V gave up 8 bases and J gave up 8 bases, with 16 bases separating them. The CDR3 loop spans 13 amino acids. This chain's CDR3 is CASAFGYRDTIYF. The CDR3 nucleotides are TGTGCCAGCGCTTTTGGGTACCGGGACACCATATATTTT.

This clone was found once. This chain's CDR3 is CASSQESATNEKLFF. In DNA form, the CDR3 reads TGCGCCAGCAGCCAAGAGTCTGCAACTAATGAAAAACTGTTTTTT. V is TRBV4-3 and J is TRBJ1-4, with D uncertain. This CDR3 region has 15 residues. CDR1 and CDR2 (germline): LGHNA, YSLEER. Trimming removed 0 bases at V and 0 bases at J, with 5 bases between.

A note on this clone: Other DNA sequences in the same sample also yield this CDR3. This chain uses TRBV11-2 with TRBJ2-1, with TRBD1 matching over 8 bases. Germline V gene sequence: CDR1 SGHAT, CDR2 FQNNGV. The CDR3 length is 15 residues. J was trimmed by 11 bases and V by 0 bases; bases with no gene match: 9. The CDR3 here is CASSLEDRGPGKQFF. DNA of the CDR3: TGTGCCAGCAGCTTAGAAGACAGGGGCCCAGGGAAGCAGTTCTTC.

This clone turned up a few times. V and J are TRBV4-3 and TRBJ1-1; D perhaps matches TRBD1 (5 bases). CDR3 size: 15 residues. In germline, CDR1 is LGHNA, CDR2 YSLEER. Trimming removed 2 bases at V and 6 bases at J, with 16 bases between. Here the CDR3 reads CASSQRGGVRAEAFF. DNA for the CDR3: TGCGCCAGCAGCCAACGTGGGGGGGTTAGGGCTGAAGCTTTCTTT.

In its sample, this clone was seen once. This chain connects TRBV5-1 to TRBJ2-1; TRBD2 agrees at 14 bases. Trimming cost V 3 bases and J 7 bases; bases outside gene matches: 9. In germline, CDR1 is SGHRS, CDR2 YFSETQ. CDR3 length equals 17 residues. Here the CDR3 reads CASSSLTSGGAINEQFF. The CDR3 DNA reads TGCGCCAGCAGCTCCCTGACTAGCGGGGGGGCAATAAATGAGCAGTTCTTC.

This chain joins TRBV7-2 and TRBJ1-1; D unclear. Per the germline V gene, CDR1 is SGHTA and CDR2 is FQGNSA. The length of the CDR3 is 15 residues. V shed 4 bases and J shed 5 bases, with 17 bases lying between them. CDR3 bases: TGTGCCAGCAGCTCCTTAGGCAAAGAGGGAACTGAAGCTTTCTTT. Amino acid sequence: CASSSLGKEGTEAFF.

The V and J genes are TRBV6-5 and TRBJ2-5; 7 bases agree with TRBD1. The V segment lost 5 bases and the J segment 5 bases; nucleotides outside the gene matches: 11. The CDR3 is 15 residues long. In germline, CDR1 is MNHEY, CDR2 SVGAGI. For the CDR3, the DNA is TGTGCCAGCAGTACTCGACAGGGTCTTGGGGAGACCCAGTACTTC. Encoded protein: CASSTRQGLGETQYF.

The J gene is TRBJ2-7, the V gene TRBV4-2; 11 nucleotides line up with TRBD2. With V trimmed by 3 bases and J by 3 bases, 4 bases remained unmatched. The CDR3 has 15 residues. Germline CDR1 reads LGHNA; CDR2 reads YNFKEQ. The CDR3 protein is CASSHTSGGYYEQYF. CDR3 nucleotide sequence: TGTGCCAGCAGCCATACTAGCGGGGGATACTACGAGCAGTACTTC.

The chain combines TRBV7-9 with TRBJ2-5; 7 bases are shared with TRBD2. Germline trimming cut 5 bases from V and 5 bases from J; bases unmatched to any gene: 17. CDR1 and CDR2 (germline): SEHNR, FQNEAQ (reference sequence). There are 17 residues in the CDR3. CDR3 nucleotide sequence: TGTGCCAGCAGCCCCGGCGGAGCGGGGACTCCCTGGGAGACCCAGTACTTC. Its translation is CASSPGGAGTPWETQYF.

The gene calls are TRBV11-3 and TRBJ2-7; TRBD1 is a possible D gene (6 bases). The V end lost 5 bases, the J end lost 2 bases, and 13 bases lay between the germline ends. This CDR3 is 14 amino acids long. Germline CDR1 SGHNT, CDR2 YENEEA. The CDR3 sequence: CASSRSGVPYEQYF. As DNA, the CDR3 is TGTGCCAGCAGCCGCTCAGGGGTTCCCTACGAGCAGTACTTC.

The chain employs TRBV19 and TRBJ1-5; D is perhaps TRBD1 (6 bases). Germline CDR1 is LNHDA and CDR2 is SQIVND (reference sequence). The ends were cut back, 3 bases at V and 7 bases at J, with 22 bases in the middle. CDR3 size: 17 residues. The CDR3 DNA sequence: TGTGCCAGTAGTATGACAGGTCGTGGGGGCGCCGGGCAGCCCCAGCATTTT. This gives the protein CASSMTGRGGAGQPQHF. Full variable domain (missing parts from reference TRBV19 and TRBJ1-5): DGGITQSPKYLFRKEGQNVTLSCEQNLNHDAMYWYRQDPGQGLRLIYYSQIVNDFQKGDIAEGYSVSREKKESFPLTVTSAQKNPTAFYLCASSMTGRGGAGQPQHFGDGTRLSIL.

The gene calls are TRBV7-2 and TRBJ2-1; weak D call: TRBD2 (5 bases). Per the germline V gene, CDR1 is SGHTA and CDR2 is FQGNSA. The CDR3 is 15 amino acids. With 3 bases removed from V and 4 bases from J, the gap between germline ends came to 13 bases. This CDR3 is CASSFLVGEYNEQFF. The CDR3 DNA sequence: TGTGCCAGCAGCTTTCTCGTCGGGGAATACAATGAGCAGTTCTTC.

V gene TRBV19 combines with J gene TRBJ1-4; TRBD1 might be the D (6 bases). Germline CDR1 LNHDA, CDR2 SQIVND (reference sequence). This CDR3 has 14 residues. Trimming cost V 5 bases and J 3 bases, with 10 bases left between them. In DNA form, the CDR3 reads TGTGCCAGTAGTTTCACAGGGCCTAATGAAAAACTGTTTTTT. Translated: CASSFTGPNEKLFF.